This T cell receptor (beta chain) was captured in a study of blood T cell repertoires in COVID-19. Study-level background: Sources were T cells, B-cell-depleted T cells, or PBMCs; the material itself was cDNA or gDNA.

Recovery meant two consecutive negative NP/OP PCR tests, professional clearance, or resolved symptoms. Assay: immunoSEQ multiplex PCR; the TCRdb copy retains only in-frame clones and omits some. The sample holds about 370,000 clones, 85% to 90% seen once. The V end lost 5 bases, the J end lost 1 base, and 6 bases lay between the germline ends. This CDR3 has 12 residues. The germline V gene has CDR1 SQVTM and CDR2 ANQGSEA. The chain uses TRBV29-1 and TRBJ2-1; TRBD1 is a possible D gene (6 bases). This clonotype was sampled from a man younger than 30 who had recovered from COVID-19. The sample consisted of PBMCs or T cells enriched from blood (not recorded which). CDR3 sequence (DNA): TGCAGCGTTACAGGGTCCTACAATGAGCAGTTCTTC. Encoded protein: CSVTGSYNEQFF.